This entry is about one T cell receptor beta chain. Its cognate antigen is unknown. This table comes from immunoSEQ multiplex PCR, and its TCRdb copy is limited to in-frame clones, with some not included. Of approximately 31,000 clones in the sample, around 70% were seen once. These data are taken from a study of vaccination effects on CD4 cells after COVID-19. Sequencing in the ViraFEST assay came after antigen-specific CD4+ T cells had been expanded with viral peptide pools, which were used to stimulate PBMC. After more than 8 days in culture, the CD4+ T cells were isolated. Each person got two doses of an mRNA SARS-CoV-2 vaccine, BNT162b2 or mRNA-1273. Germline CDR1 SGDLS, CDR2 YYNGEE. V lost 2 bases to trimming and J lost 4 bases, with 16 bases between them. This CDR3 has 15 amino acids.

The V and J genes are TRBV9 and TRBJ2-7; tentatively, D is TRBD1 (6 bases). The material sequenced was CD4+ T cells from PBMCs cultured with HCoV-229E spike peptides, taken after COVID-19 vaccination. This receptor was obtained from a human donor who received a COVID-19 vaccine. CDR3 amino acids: CASSVAPGTQYEQYF. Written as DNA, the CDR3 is TGTGCCAGCAGCGTCGCCCCCGGGACACAATACGAGCAGTACTTC.